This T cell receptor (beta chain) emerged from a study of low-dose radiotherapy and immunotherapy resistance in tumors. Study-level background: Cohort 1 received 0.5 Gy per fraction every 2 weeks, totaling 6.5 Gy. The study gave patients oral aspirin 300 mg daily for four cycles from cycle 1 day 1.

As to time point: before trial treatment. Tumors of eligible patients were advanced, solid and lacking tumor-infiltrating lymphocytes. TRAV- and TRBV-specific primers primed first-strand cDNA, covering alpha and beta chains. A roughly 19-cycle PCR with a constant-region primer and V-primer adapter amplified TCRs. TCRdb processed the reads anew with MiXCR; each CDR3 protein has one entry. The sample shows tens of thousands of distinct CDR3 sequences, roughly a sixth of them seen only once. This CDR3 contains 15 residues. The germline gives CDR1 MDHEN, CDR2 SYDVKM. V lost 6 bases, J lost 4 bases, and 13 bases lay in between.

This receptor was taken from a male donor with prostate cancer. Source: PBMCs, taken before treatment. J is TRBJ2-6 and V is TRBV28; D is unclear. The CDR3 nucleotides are TGTGCCAGCAGCCGAGCTAGGATGGGGGCCAACGTCCTGACTTTC. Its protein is CASSRARMGANVLTF. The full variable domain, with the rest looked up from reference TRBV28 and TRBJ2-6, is DVKVTQSSRYLVKRTGEKVFLECVQDMDHENMFWYRQDPGLGLRLIYFSYDVKMKEKGDIPEGYSVSREKKERFSLILESASTNQTSMYLCASSRARMGANVLTFGAGSRLTVL.